This TCR beta chain is drawn from a study of blood T cell repertoires in COVID-19. Some clones are missing from TCRdb's copy, which holds only in-frame ones; the method was immunoSEQ multiplex PCR. This sample has about 99,000 clones, with about 86% found just once. This clone appeared once. Germline CDR1 is GTSNPN and CDR2 is SVGIG (reference sequence). V gave up 4 bases and J gave up 8 bases; unmatched junction bases: 8. The CDR3 sequence is 15 residues long. V gene TRBV30 combines with J gene TRBJ2-3, with 14 bases identical to TRBD2. This TCR derives from a woman aged 55 to 70 in a cohort sampled during active or convalescent COVID-19. Sequencing was carried out using peripheral blood. CDR3 protein: CAWTGLAGGRGTQYF. DNA of the CDR3: TGTGCCTGGACCGGACTAGCGGGGGGCCGGGGTACGCAGTATTTT.